This T cell receptor (beta chain) was sequenced during a study of cytomegalovirus exposure and HLA in healthy donors. The PCR contained 60 Vbeta and 13 Jbeta primers. Method: immunoSEQ multiplex PCR; TCRdb's copy keeps in-frame clones and lacks some. This repertoire comprises roughly 200,000 clones; its ten largest clones make up about 6.5%. Trimming at V came to 0 bases and at J to 4 bases, leaving 6 bases not matched to a gene. The CDR3 extends over 15 amino acids. Germline V gene data show CDR1 as SGHRS and CDR2 as YFSETQ. Donors counted as nominally healthy when sampled, yet unrecorded immune exposures were likely.

The sample taken for sequencing was PBMCs. This clonotype was obtained from a young man in good health and CMV-seronegative. V gene TRBV5-1 combines with J gene TRBJ2-5; the match to TRBD1 covers 7 bases. The DNA for the CDR3 is TGCGCCAGCAGCTTGGCACAGGGGTTCGGAGAGACCCAGTACTTC. As protein: CASSLAQGFGETQYF.